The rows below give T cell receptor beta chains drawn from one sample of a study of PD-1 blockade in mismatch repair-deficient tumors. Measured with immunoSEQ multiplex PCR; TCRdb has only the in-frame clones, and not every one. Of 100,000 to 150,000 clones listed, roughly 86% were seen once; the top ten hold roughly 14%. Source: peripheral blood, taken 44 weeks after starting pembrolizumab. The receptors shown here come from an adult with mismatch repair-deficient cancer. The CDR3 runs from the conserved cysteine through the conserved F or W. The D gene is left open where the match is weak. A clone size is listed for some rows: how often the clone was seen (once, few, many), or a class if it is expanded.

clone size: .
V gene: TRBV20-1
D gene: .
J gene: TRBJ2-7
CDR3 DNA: TGCAGTGCTAGTTTCCCGGGTGAGCAGTACTTC
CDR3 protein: CSASFPGEQYF

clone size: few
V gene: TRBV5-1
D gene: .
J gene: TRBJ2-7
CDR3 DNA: TGCGCCAGCAGCTTGGCAGACGGGTTCGAGCAGTACTTC
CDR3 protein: CASSLADGFEQYF

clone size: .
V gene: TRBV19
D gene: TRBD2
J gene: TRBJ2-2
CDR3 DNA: TGTGCCAGTCGCGGGAGTGGCTCCGGGGAGCTGTTTTTT
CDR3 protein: CASRGSGSGELFF

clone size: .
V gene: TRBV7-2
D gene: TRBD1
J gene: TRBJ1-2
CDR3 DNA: TGTGCCAGCAGCGCCCGGGACAGGGATGGCTACACCTTC
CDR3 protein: CASSARDRDGYTF

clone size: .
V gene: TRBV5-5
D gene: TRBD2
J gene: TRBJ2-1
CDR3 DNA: TGTGCCAGCAGCGAAAGCGGGAGTTACAATGAGCAGTTCTTC
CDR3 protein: CASSESGSYNEQFF

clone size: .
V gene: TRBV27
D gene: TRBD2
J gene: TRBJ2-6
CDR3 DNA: TGTGCCAGCAGTTCCCCTGGGACTAGCGGGAGGTCTGGGGCCAACGTCCTGACTTTC
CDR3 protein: CASSSPGTSGRSGANVLTF

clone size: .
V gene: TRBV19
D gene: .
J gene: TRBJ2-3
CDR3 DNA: TGTGCCAGTAGTAATCGGGGCTCTGGGCGGGGTCCTAGCACAGATACGCAGTATTTT
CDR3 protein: CASSNRGSGRGPSTDTQYF

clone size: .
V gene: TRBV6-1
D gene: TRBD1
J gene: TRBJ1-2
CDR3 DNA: TGTGCCAGCATCACAGGGGGGGGCTATGGCTACACCTTC
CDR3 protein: CASITGGGYGYTF

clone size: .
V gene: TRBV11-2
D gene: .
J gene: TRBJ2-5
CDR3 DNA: TGTGCCAGCAGCTTATCACCTAAAGAGACCCAGTACTTC
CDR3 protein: CASSLSPKETQYF

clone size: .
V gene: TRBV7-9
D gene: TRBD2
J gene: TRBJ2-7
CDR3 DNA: TGTGCCAGCAGCTTAACGGGAGGCGCCTACGAGCAGTACTTC
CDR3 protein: CASSLTGGAYEQYF

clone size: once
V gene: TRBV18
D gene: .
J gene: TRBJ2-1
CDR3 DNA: TGTGCCAGCTCACGGGACGGCAATGAGCAGTTCTTC
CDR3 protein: CASSRDGNEQFF

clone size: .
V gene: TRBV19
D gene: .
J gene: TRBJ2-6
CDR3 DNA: TGTGCCAGTACGTTGGGCGCGGGGGCCAACGTCCTGACTTTC
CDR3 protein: CASTLGAGANVLTF

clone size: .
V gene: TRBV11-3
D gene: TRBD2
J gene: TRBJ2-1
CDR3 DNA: TGTGCCAGCAGCTTCAGGGAGGGCTCCTACAATGAGCAGTTCTTC
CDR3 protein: CASSFREGSYNEQFF

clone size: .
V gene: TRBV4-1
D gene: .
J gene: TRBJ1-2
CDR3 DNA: TGCGCCAGCAGCCACTCGACAGCGGCTAACTATGGCTACACCTTC
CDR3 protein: CASSHSTAANYGYTF

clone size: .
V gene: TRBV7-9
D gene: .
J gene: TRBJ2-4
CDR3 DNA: TGTGCCAGCAGCCCCGGGCAGCTTCTAGCCAAAAACATTCAGTACTTC
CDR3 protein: CASSPGQLLAKNIQYF

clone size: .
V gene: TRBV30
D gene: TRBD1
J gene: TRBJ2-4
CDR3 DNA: TGTGCCTGGAGCGGACAGGGTGGTAACATTCAGTACTTC
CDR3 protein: CAWSGQGGNIQYF

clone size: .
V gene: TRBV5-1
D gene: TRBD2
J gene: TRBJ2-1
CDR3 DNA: TGCGCCAGCAGCTTTGCAGCGGGAGTTGGCAATGAGCAGTTCTTC
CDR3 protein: CASSFAAGVGNEQFF

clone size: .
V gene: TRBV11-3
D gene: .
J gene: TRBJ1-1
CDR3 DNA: TGTGCCAGCAGCTTAGATTCAGGTAACACTGAAGCTTTCTTT
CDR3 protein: CASSLDSGNTEAFF

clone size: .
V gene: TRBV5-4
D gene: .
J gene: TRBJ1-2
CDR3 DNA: TGTGCCAGCAGCCGCGACCGAGAATGGGGCTACACCTTC
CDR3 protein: CASSRDREWGYTF

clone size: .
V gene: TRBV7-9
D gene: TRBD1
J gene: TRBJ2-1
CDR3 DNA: TGTGCCAGCAGCTTAGTCGGGACAGGGCCCTACAATGAGCAGTTCTTC
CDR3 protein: CASSLVGTGPYNEQFF

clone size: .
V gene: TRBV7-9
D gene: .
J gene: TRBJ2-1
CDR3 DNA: TGTGCCAGCAGCCCGAGAAAGCCAGGGACTGTCGATGAGCAGTTCTTC
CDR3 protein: CASSPRKPGTVDEQFF

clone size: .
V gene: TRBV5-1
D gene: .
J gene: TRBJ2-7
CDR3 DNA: TGCGCCAGCAGCTTGGGAGGGGCCGGGGCTGACGAGCAGTACTTC
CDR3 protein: CASSLGGAGADEQYF

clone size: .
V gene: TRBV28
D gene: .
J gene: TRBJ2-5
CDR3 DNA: TGTGCCAGCAGTTTAGCCGCAGGGGACGAGACCCAGTACTTC
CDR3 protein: CASSLAAGDETQYF

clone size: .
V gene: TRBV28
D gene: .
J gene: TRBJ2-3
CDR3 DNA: TGTGCCAGCAGTTTTTCCCTCTCCGGGGCAGATACGCAGTATTTT
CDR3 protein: CASSFSLSGADTQYF

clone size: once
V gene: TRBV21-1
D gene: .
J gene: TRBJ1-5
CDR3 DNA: TGTGCCAGCAGCAACGAAATTCCCGAACGTGGGCAGGGGGCAGTGAGCAATCAGCCCCAGCATTTT
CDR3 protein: CASSNEIPERGQGAVSNQPQHF

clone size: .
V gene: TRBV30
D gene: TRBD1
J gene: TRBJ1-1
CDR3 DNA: TGTGCCTTAGAGCGAACAGGGGACACTGAAGCTTTCTTT
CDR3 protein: CALERTGDTEAFF

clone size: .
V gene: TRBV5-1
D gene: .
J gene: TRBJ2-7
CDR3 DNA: TGCGCCAGCAGCTTGGGAGAACATAGGGTGCAGTACTTC
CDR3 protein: CASSLGEHRVQYF

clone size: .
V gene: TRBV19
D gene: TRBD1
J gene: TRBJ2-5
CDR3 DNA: TGTGCCAGTAGTACATGGGACAGCCAAGAGACCCAGTACTTC
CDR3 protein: CASSTWDSQETQYF

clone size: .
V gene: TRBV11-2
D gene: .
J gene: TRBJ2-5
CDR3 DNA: TGTGCCAGCAGCTTAGTTAGGTACGGGACCCAGTACTTC
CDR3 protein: CASSLVRYGTQYF

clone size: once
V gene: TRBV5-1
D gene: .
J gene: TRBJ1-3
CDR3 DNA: TGCGCCAGCAGCTTGGCCAGGTCAGACTCTGGAAACACCATATATTTT
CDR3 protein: CASSLARSDSGNTIYF

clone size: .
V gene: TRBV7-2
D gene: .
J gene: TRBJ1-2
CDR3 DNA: TGTGCCAGCAGCCCAGTCCAGGGCTACTATGGCTACACCTTC
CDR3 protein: CASSPVQGYYGYTF

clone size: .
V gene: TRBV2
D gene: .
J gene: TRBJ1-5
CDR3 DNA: TGTGCCAGCAGGGACCCCAACCTTATAGCCCAGCATTTT
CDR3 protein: CASRDPNLIAQHF

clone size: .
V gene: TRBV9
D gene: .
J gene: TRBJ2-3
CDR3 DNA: TGTGCCAGCAGCGAGCGCCCCCCAGATACGCAGTATTTT
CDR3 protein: CASSERPPDTQYF

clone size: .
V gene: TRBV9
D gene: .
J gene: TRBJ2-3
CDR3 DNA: TGTGCCAGCAGCGTACCCGGGCCAACAGATACGCAGTATTTT
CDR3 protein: CASSVPGPTDTQYF

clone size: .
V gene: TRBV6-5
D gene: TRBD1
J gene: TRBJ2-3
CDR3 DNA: TGTGCCAGCAGTTACCGGGACAGGGATACAGATACGCAGTATTTT
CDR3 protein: CASSYRDRDTDTQYF

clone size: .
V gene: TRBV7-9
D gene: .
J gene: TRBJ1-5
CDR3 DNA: TGTGCCAGCAGCTTCGAGGGCCCGAGGCCCCAGCATTTT
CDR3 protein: CASSFEGPRPQHF

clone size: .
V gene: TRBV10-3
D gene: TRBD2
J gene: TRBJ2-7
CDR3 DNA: TGTGCCATCAGTGAGTCGATGTCGGGGGGGAGCTCCTACGAGCAGTACTTC
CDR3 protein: CAISESMSGGSSYEQYF

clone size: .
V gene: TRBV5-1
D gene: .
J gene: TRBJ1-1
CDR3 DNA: TGCGCCAGCAGCTTGTTCTGGGGGCGACAGTTCGTCCCATCGGGAGCTTTCTTT
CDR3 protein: CASSLFWGRQFVPSGAFF

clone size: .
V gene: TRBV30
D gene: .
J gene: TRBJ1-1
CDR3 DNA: TGTGCCTGGAGTGGAGGTGAAGCTTTCTTT
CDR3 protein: CAWSGGEAFF

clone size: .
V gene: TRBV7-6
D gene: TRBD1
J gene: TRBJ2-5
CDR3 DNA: TGTGCCAGCAGCTCGGGACAGGGGGCGCTCGGAGAGACCCAGTACTTC
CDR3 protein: CASSSGQGALGETQYF

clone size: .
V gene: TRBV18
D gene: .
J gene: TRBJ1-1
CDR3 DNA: TGTGCCAGCTCACCACCCTGGCAGGGAGAGAACACTGAAGCTTTCTTT
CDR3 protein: CASSPPWQGENTEAFF

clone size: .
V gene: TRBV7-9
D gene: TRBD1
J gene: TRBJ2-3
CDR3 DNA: TGTGCCAGCAGCTTCCCGGACAGGGGCACAGATACGCAGTATTTT
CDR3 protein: CASSFPDRGTDTQYF

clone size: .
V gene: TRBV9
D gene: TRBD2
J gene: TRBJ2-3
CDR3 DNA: TGTGCCAGCAGCGTAGACCCTCGGGGGGGCTTAGATACGCAGTATTTT
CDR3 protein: CASSVDPRGGLDTQYF

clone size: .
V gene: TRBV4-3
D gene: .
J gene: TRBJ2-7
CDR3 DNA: TGCGCCAGCAGCCCTGCTTGGGACTCCTACGAGCAGTACTTC
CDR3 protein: CASSPAWDSYEQYF

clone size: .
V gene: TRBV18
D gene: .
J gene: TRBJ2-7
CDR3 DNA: TGTGCCAGCTCACCACAGGCCAGGGATTACGAGCAGTACTTC
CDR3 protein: CASSPQARDYEQYF

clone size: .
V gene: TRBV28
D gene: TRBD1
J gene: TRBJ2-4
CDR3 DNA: TGTGCCAGCAGGAGGACAGGGGCCAAAAACATTCAGTACTTC
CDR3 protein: CASRRTGAKNIQYF

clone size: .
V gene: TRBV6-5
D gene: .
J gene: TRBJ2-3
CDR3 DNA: TGTGCCAGCAGTTACTCGGGACGGTACACAGATACGCAGTATTTT
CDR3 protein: CASSYSGRYTDTQYF